The table lists the clone carrying this TCR beta chain with a count of one. The CDR3 has 17 residues. Produced via immunoSEQ multiplex PCR; TCRdb's table is partial and in-frame only. This table has 400,000 or so clones, 80% to 90% appearing once. The record originates from a study of blood T cell repertoires in COVID-19. About the study: Nucleic acid was either cDNA or gDNA, and it came from T cells, B-cell-depleted T cells, or PBMCs.

The study recruited people aged about 18 to 90 years across roughly 23 US areas. Recovered status applied to Cohort 3 donors who had two consecutive negative PCRs. It also applied to those with clearance or with symptom resolution. J is TRBJ1-5 and V is TRBV21-1; TRBD1 is the table's D call and was not checked against the DNA. TRBV21-1 corresponds to a pseudogene. This clonotype was sampled from a man younger than 45 who had recovered from COVID-19. Sequencing was carried out using PBMCs or T cells enriched from blood (not recorded which). The CDR3 DNA sequence: TGTGCCAGCAGCGTCCGGACAGGGGATCGGGACAATCAGCCCCAGCATTTT. This codes for CASSVRTGDRDNQPQHF.